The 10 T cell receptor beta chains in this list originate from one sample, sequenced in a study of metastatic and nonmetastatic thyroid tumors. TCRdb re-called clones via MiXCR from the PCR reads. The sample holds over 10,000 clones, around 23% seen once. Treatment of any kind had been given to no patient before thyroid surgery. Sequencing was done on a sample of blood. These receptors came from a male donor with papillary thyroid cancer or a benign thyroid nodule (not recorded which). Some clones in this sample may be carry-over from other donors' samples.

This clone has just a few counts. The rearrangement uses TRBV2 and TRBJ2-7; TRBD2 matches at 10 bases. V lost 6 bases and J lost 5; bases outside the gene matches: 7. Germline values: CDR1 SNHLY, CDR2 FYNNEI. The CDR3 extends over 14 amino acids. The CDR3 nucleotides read TGTGCCAGCAGAACCGGGACTAGCGATCACGAGCAGTACTTC. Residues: CASRTGTSDHEQYF.

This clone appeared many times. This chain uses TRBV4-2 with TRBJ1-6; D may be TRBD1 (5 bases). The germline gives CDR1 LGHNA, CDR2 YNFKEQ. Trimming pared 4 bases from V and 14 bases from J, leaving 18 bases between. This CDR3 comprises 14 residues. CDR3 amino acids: CASSPSTGYRSLHF. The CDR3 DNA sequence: TGTGCCAGCAGCCCGTCCACAGGTTACAGATCCCTCCACTTT.

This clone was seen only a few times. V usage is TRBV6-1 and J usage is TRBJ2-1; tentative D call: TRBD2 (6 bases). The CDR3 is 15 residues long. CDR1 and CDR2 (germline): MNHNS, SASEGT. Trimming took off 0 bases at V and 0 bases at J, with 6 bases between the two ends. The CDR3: CASSEAGGSYNEQFF. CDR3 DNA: TGTGCCAGCAGTGAAGCGGGAGGCTCCTACAATGAGCAGTTCTTC.

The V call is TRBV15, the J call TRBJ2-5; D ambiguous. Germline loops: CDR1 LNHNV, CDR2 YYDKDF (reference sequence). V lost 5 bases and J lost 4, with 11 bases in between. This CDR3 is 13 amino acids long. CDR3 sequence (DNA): TGTGCCACCAGCGACATAGGCGGAGAGACCCAGTACTTC. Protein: CATSDIGGETQYF.

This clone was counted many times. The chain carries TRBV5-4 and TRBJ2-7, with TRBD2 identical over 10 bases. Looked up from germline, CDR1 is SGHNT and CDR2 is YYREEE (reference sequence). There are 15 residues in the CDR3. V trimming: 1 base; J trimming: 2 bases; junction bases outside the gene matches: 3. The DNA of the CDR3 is TGTGCCAGCAGCTTGTCACTAGCGGGACCCTACGAGCAGTACTTC. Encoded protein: CASSLSLAGPYEQYF. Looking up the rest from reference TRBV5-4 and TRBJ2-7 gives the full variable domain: ETGVTQSPTHLIKTRGQQVTLRCSSQSGHNTVSWYQQALGQGPQFIFQYYREEENGRGNFPPRFSGLQFPNYSSELNVNALELDDSALYLCASSLSLAGPYEQYFGPGTRLTVT.

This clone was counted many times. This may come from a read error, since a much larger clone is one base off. The CDR3: CASSRVVAETQCF. CDR3 in DNA: TGTGCCAGTAGCAGGGTAGTTGCGGAGACCCAGTGCTTC. The V call is TRBV19, the J call TRBJ2-5; a weak D match, TRBD1 (5 bases). Germline V lookup: CDR1 LNHDA, CDR2 SQIVND (reference sequence). The CDR3 length is 13 residues.

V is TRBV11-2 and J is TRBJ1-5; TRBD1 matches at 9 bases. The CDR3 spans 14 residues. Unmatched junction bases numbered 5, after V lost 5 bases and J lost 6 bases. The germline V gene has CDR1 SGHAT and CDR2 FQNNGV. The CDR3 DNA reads TGTGCCAGCAGCCCCGGGACAGGGTTTCAGCCCCAGCATTTT. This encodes CASSPGTGFQPQHF.

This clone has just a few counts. CDR3 amino acids: CSARDLQGSSYEQYF. In DNA, the CDR3 is TGCAGTGCTAGAGATTTACAGGGGAGCTCCTACGAGCAGTACTTC. This chain links TRBV20-1 with TRBJ2-7; 7 nucleotides agree with TRBD1. The J segment lost 0 bases and the V segment lost 0 bases, leaving 5 bases of the junction unmatched. The CDR3 length is 15 residues. CDR1 is DFQATT and CDR2 is SNEGSKA in the germline V gene (reference sequence).

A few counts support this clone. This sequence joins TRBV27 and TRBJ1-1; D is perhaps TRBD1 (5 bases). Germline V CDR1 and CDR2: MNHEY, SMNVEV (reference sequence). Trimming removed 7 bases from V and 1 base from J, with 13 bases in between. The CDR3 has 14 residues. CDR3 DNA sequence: TGTGCCAGCATGCCGGGACGGCGGAACACTGAAGCTTTCTTT. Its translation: CASMPGRRNTEAFF.

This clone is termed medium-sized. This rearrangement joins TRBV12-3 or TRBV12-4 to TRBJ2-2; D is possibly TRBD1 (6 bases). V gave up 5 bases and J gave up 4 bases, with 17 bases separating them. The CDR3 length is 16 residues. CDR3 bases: TGTGCCAGCAGTCCCTCGACAGGCGCTATCACCGGGGAGCTGTTTTTT. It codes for CASSPSTGAITGELFF.